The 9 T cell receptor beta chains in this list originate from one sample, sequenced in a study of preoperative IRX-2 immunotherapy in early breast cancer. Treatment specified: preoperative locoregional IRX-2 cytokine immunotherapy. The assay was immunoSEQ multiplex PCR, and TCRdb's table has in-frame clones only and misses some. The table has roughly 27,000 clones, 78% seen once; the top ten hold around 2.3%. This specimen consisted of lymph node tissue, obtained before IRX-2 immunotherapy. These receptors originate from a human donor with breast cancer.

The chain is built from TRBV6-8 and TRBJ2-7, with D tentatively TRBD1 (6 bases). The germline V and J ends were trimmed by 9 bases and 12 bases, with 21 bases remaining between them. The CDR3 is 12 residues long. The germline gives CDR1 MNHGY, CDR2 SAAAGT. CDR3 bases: TGTGCCAGTCGTGGCAGGGACACCCACGGGTACTTC. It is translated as CASRGRDTHGYF.

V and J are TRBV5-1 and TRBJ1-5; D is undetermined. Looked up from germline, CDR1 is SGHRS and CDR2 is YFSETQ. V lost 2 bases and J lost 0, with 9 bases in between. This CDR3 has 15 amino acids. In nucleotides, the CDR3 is TGCGCCAGCAGCTTAGAAGGCGGTAGCAATCAGCCCCAGCATTTT. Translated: CASSLEGGSNQPQHF.

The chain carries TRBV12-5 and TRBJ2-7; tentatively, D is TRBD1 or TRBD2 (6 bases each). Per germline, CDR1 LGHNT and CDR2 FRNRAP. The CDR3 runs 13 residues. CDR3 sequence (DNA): TGTGCCAGCGCCCGGGGGACACACTACGAGCAGTACTTC. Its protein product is CASARGTHYEQYF.

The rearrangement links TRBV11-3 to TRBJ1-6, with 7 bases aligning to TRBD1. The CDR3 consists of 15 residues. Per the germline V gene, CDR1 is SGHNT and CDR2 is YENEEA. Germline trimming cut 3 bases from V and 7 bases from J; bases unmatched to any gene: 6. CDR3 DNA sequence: TGTGCCAGCAGCTTCTCCCAGGGGGGGAATTCACCCCTCCACTTT. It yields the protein CASSFSQGGNSPLHF.

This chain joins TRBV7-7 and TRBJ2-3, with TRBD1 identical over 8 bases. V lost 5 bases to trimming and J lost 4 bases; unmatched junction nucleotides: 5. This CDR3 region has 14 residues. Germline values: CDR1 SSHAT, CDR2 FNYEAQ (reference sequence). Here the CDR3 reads CASSLDRGSDTQYF. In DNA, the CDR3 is TGTGCCAGCAGCCTCGACAGGGGTTCAGATACGCAGTATTTT.

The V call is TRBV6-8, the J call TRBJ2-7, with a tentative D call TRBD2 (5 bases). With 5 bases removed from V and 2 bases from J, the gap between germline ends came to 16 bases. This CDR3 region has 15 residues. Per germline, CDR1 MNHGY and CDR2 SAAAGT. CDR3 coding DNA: TGTGCCAGCAGTCTCACACTAGGTTTCACCTACGAGCAGTACTTC. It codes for CASSLTLGFTYEQYF.

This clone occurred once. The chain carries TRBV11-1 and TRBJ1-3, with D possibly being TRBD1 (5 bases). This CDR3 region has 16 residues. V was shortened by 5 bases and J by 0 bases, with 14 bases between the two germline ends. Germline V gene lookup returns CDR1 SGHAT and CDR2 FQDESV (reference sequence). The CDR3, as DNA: TGTGCCAGCAGCCCCCAGTGGGGACCCTCTGGAAACACCATATATTTT. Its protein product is CASSPQWGPSGNTIYF.

The CDR3 is CATLSEGLYGYTF. CDR3 DNA: TGTGCCACCCTATCCGAAGGTCTCTATGGCTACACCTTC. The chain couples TRBV19 to TRBJ1-2; unclear D gene. Trimming shortened V by 10 bases and J by 4 bases, and 16 bases separated the two germline ends. The CDR3 is 13 amino acids. Germline assignment: CDR1 LNHDA and CDR2 SQIVND (reference sequence).

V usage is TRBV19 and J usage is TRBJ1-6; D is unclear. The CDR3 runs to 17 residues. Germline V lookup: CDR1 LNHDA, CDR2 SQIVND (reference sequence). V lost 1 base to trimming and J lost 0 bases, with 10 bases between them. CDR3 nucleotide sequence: TGTGCCAGTAGTATAGGCGCGGGGATCTCCTATAATTCACCCCTCCACTTT. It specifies CASSIGAGISYNSPLHF.